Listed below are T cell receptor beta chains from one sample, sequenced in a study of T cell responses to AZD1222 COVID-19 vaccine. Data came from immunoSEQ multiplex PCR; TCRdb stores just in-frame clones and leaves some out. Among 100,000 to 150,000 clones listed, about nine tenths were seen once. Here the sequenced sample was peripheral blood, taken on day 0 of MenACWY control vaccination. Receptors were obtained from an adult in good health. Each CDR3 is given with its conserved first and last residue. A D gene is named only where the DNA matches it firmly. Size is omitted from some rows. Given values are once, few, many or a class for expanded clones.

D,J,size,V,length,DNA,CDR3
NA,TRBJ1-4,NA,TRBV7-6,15,TGTGCCAGCAGCCCACGGACAGCAACTAATGAAAAACTGTTTTTT,CASSPRTATNEKLFF
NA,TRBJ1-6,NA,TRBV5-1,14,TGCGCCAGCAGCTTTATTTTTTTGGAATCACCCCTCCACTTT,CASSFIFLESPLHF
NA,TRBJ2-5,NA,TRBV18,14,TGTGCCAGCTCACCCAGGGAACCTCAAGAGACCCAGTACTTC,CASSPREPQETQYF
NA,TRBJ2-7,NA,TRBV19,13,TGTGCCAGTAGTGTCCCGCTCTCCTCCGAGCAGTACTTC,CASSVPLSSEQYF
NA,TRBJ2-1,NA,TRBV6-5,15,TGTGCCAGCAGAGTGGGGGACGGACACTACAATGAGCAGTTCTTC,CASRVGDGHYNEQFF
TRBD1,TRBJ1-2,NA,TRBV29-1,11,TGCAGCGTTGAAGGGACAGGGGGCCACCGCTTC,CSVEGTGGHRF
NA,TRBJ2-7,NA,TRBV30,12,TGTGCCTGGGGGGGGCGCTCCTACGAGCAGTACTTC,CAWGGRSYEQYF
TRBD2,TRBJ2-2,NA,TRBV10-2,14,TGCGCCAGCAGTGAGCTAGCGGGAGCCGGGGAGCTGTTTTTT,CASSELAGAGELFF
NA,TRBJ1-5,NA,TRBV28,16,TGTGCCAGCAGTTTCCGCCACTTGGTTCGGGATCAGCCCCAGCATTTT,CASSFRHLVRDQPQHF
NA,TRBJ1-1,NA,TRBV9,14,TGTGCCAGCAGCGTAGGCGGACAGAATTATGAAGCTTTCTTT,CASSVGGQNYEAFF
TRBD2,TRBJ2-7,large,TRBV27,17,TGTGCCAGCAGTACCCTAGCGGGAGACGGGAGCTCCTACGAGCAGTACTTC,CASSTLAGDGSSYEQYF
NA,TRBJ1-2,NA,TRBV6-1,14,TGTGCCAGCAGTGAGGCTTGGGGGAACTATGGCTACACCTTC,CASSEAWGNYGYTF
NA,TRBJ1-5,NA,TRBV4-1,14,TGCGCCAGCAGCCACACGGAAAGCAATCAGCCCCAGCATTTT,CASSHTESNQPQHF
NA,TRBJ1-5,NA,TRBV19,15,TGTGCCAGTGATGGGGCAGGGAAGGTTGGTCAGCCCCAGCATTTT,CASDGAGKVGQPQHF
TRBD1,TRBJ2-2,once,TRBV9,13,TGTGCCAGCAGCGAGGGGACAGGGGGAGAGCTGTTTTTT,CASSEGTGGELFF
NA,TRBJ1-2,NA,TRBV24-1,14,TGTGCCACCAGTGACCGGGGACTGAACTATGGCTACACCTTC,CATSDRGLNYGYTF
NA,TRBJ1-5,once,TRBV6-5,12,TGTGCCAGCAGCTCTGGGGGGAGGCCCCAGCATTTT,CASSSGGRPQHF
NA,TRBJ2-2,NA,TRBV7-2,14,TGTGCCAGCAGCTCCGGGGTGAACACCGGGGAGCTGTTTTTT,CASSSGVNTGELFF
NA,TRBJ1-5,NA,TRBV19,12,TGTGCCATCGGGAGGGACAATCAGCCCCAGCATTTT,CAIGRDNQPQHF
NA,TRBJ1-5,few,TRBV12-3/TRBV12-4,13,TGTGCCAGCAGCTCGATGGGCAATCAGCCCCAGCATTTT,CASSSMGNQPQHF
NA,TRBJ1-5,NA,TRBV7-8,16,TGTGCCAGCAGCTTAGAATGGGCAGGGACTTATCAGCCCCAGCATTTT,CASSLEWAGTYQPQHF
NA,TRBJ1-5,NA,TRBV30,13,TGTGCCTGGGGAGATAGCAGCAATCAGCCCCAGCATTTT,CAWGDSSNQPQHF
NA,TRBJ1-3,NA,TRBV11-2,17,TGTGCCAGCAGCCCCATTTTGGGCGGGACATCTGGAAACACCATATATTTT,CASSPILGGTSGNTIYF
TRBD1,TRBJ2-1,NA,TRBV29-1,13,TGCAGCGTGGGACAGGGGTTAGTCAATGAGCAGTTCTTC,CSVGQGLVNEQFF
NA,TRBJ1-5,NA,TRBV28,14,TGTGCCAGCAGACAGGCCCCCGCCCATCAGCCCCAGCATTTT,CASRQAPAHQPQHF
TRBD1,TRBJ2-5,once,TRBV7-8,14,TGTGCCAGCAGCACGGACAGGGGCCAAGAGACCCAGTACTTC,CASSTDRGQETQYF
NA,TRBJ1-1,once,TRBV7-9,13,TGTGCCAGCAGCTTAGGACAGAACACTGAAGCTTTCTTT,CASSLGQNTEAFF
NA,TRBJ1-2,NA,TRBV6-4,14,TGTGCCAGCAGTGCGGAAGGGGCGACCTATGGCTACACCTTC,CASSAEGATYGYTF
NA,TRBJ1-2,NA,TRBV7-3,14,TGTGCCAGCAGCTTACCTGGGACAAAGAATGGCTACACCTTC,CASSLPGTKNGYTF
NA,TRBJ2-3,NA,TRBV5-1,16,TGCGCCAGCGCCTTGGCGCTCCACGCCAGCACAGATACGCAGTATTTT,CASALALHASTDTQYF
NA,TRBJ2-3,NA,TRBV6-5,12,TGTGCCAGCAGGACTAGCACAGATACGCAGTATTTT,CASRTSTDTQYF
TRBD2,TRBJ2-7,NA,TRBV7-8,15,TGTGCCAGCAGCTCCCCCGGCGGGAGGATCTACGAGCAGTACTTC,CASSSPGGRIYEQYF
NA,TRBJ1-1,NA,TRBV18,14,TGTGCCAGCTCACCGGGCCCGTCCCACACTGAAGCTTTCTTT,CASSPGPSHTEAFF
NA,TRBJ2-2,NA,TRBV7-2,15,TGTGCCAGCAGCGAGAGGGCACAGATCACCGGGGAGCTGTTTTTT,CASSERAQITGELFF
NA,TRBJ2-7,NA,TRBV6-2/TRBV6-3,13,TGTGCCAGCAGTTACGCGAATTCCAACGAGCAGTACTTC,CASSYANSNEQYF
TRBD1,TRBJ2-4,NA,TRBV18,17,TGTGCCAGCTCACAACAAACCGGGACAGGGGCAAAAAACATTCAGTACTTC,CASSQQTGTGAKNIQYF
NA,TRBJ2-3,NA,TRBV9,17,TGTGCCAGCAGCCAAGACCGGGACACATCTAGCACAGATACGCAGTATTTT,CASSQDRDTSSTDTQYF
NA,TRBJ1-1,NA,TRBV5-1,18,TGCGCCAGCAGCTTGGAAGGAGCGGGATACCGTGGGTACACTGAAGCTTTCTTT,CASSLEGAGYRGYTEAFF
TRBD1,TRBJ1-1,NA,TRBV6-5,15,TGTGCCAGCAGTACAAGCCGGGACAGGGGCACTGAAGCTTTCTTT,CASSTSRDRGTEAFF
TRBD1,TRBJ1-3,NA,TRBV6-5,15,TGTGCCAGCAGTCTACGGGACAGGGTTGGAAACACCATATATTTT,CASSLRDRVGNTIYF
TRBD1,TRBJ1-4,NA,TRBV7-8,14,TGTGCCAGCAGCCCACAGGGGGTGGCTGAAAAACTGTTTTTT,CASSPQGVAEKLFF
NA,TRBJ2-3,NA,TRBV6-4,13,TGTGCCAGCGCTAATAGTGAGGCAGATACGCAGTATTTT,CASANSEADTQYF
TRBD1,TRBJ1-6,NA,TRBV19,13,TGTGCCAGTAGTGGGGACAGGGCCTCACCCCTCCACTTT,CASSGDRASPLHF
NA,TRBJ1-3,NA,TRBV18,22,TGTGCCAGCTCACAGTACCTCAACCCGCAGACGACACGGTCAGTGCTCGGAAACACCATATATTTT,CASSQYLNPQTTRSVLGNTIYF
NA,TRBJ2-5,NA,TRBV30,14,TGTGCCTGGAGTGTACGACCAATCCAAGAGACCCAGTACTTC,CAWSVRPIQETQYF
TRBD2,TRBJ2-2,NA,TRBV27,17,TGTGCCAGCAGGGGGACTAGCGGGGGGACGAACACCGGGGAGCTGTTTTTT,CASRGTSGGTNTGELFF
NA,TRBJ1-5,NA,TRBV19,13,TGTGCCAGTAGTATCAGGGTCAATCAGCCCCAGCATTTT,CASSIRVNQPQHF
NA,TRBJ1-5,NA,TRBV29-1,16,TGCAGCGTTGCCCAGACAGGAGTTTCTGGCAATCAGCCCCAGCATTTT,CSVAQTGVSGNQPQHF
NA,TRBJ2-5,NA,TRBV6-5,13,TGTGCCAGCAATCGTAAGGTAGAAGAGACCCAGTACTTC,CASNRKVEETQYF
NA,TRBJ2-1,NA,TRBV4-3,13,TGCGCCAGCAGCCAAGGGCAGCGGAATGAGCAGTTCTTC,CASSQGQRNEQFF
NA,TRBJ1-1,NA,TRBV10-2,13,TGCGCCAGCAGGGGTACAGGGTACGCTGAAGCTTTCTTT,CASRGTGYAEAFF
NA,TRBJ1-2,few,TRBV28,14,TGTGCCAGCAGCACCTCACAAACTAACTATGGCTACACCTTC,CASSTSQTNYGYTF
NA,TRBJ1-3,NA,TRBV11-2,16,TGTGCCAGCAGCTTAGATCCCACTTACTCTGGAAACACCATATATTTT,CASSLDPTYSGNTIYF
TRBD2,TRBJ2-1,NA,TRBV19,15,TGTGCCAGTAGTTTTAGCGGGGGGGCTAACAATGAGCAGTTCTTC,CASSFSGGANNEQFF